The following is a TCR beta chain sequence with its context. TCRdb keeps only in-frame clones here, not all; method: immunoSEQ multiplex PCR. The sample lists 15,000 to 20,000 clones, 73% occurring once. This record belongs to a study of PD-1 and CTLA-4 blockade in melanoma. The TCR comes from a human donor with melanoma. Specimen: CD8+ T cells from peripheral blood, collected before anti-PD-1 treatment.

The CDR3 sequence: CASSFSTQGTEAFF. CDR3 nucleotides: TGTGCCAGCAGTTTCTCGACACAGGGAACTGAAGCTTTCTTT. V gene TRBV6-2 or TRBV6-3 combines with J gene TRBJ1-1; D may be TRBD1 (6 bases). Germline V lookup: CDR1 MNHEY, CDR2 SVGEGT. Between the trimmed V and J ends, which lost 4 bases and 5 bases, there was a span of 14 bases. This CDR3 is built from 14 residues.